The 7 T cell receptor beta chains presented below share a single source sample, sequenced in a study of neurological immune-mediated disorders. Via MiXCR, TCRdb re-called the 5' RACE reads, giving one row per CDR3 protein. Among approximately 50,000 distinct CDR3 sequences listed, about 3.7% were seen once. Sequencing used PBMCs. All receptors derive from a man in his sixties with multiple sclerosis.

This clonotype was found many times. The rearrangement links TRBV7-2 to TRBJ2-7; the D gene is possibly TRBD2 (5 bases). V lost 1 base and J lost 7, with 14 bases in between. In germline, CDR1 is SGHTA, CDR2 FQGNSA. The CDR3 totals 14 residues. The CDR3, as DNA: TGTGCCAGCAGCTTAGGACTACCGATCGGGGAGCAGTACTTC. Translated, it gives CASSLGLPIGEQYF. The full variable domain, rest sourced from reference TRBV7-2 and TRBJ2-7, is GAGVSQSPSNKVTEKGKDVELRCDPISGHTALYWYRQSLGQGLEFLIYFQGNSAPDKSGLPSDRFSAERTGGSVSTLTIQRTQQEDSAVYLCASSLGLPIGEQYFGPGTRLTVT.

This sequence joins TRBV20-1 and TRBJ2-3, with 10 bases matching TRBD2. V lost 3 bases, J lost 2 bases, and 5 bases stayed unmatched. CDR3 size: 15 residues. Looked up from germline, CDR1 is DFQATT and CDR2 is SNEGSKA (reference sequence). For the CDR3, the DNA is TGCAGTGCTAGTTTCCTAGCGGGGGACACAGATACGCAGTATTTT. Its protein is CSASFLAGDTDTQYF.

V usage is TRBV20-1 and J usage is TRBJ1-1; TRBD1 agrees at 7 bases. The V gene end was trimmed by 6 bases and the J gene end by 7 bases; junction bases not matched to a gene: 5. Per germline, CDR1 DFQATT and CDR2 SNEGSKA (reference sequence). The CDR3 is 11 residues long. The CDR3 bases are TGCAGTGCCCGGGACAGACATGAAGCTTTCTTT. Encoded protein: CSARDRHEAFF.

This clonotype was counted at least ten times. This chain joins TRBV5-1 and TRBJ2-1, with D tentatively TRBD2 (6 bases). Germline V gene sequence: CDR1 SGHRS, CDR2 YFSETQ. With 2 bases removed from V and 6 bases from J, the gap between germline ends came to 15 bases. The CDR3 runs to 15 residues. The CDR3 sequence is CASSFGGSRSNEQFF. CDR3 DNA: TGCGCCAGCAGCTTTGGAGGGAGTCGGTCCAATGAGCAGTTCTTC.

This clonotype was counted ten times or more. In DNA, the CDR3 is TGCAGCGTATACCGGGACAGTCATGGCTACACCTTC. Translation: CSVYRDSHGYTF. This chain uses TRBV29-1 with TRBJ1-2; 7 nucleotides align to TRBD1. The CDR3 extends over 12 amino acids. Germline V gene lookup returns CDR1 SQVTM and CDR2 ANQGSEA. V was pared by 6 bases and J by 6 bases, with 7 bases of the junction left unmatched.

This clonotype was detected many times. The chain recombines TRBV9 with TRBJ2-3; D possibly corresponds to TRBD2 (5 bases). CDR1 SGDLS and CDR2 YYNGEE come from the germline V gene. The CDR3 is 13 amino acids. The V and J ends lost 2 bases and 5 bases respectively, with 9 bases between them. The CDR3 spells CASSVPSGDTQYF. The CDR3 coding sequence is TGTGCCAGCAGCGTCCCGAGCGGAGATACGCAGTATTTT.

This clonotype was detected many times. The chain is built from TRBV5-1 and TRBJ2-1, with D tentatively TRBD1 or TRBD2 (5 bases each). Germline V lookup: CDR1 SGHRS, CDR2 YFSETQ. The V and J ends lost 4 bases and 0 bases respectively, with 11 bases between them. The CDR3 length is 15 residues. DNA of the CDR3: TGCGCCAGCAGCGACGGGACCAGCTCCTACAATGAGCAGTTCTTC. The encoded protein is CASSDGTSSYNEQFF.